The 2 T cell receptor beta chains given below trace back to one sample, sequenced in a study of T cells in Graves' hyperthyroidism and ophthalmopathy. Researchers amplified the TCR beta CDR3 regions from RNA transcripts. The HTBI primer set drove a first-round RT-PCR of the TCR CDR3. TCRdb reprocessed the multiplex PCR reads with MiXCR, giving one entry per CDR3 protein. This sample has hundreds of thousands of distinct CDR3 sequences, with roughly 46% found just once. The sequenced material came from peripheral blood or thyroid tissue (not recorded which). The receptors come from an adult man with Graves' disease, either hyperthyroidism or ophthalmopathy (not recorded which).

This clonotype was picked up a small number of times. V usage is TRBV20-1 and J usage is TRBJ2-5, with 8 bases aligning to TRBD2. CDR1 DFQATT and CDR2 SNEGSKA come from the germline V gene (reference sequence). Trimming cost V 6 bases and J 1 base; bases outside gene matches: 13. The CDR3 is made up of 16 amino acids. The CDR3: CSAPAPTLAVQETQYF. CDR3 in DNA: TGCAGTGCCCCCGCCCCCACACTAGCGGTCCAAGAGACCCAGTACTTC.

This clonotype was picked up many times. The chain couples TRBV7-6 to TRBJ1-6; D remains ambiguous. This CDR3 contains 13 residues. The germline V and J ends were trimmed by 0 bases and 8 bases, with 5 bases remaining between them. Germline loops: CDR1 SGHVS, CDR2 FNYEAQ. The CDR3 reads CASSLAWDSPLHF. DNA of the CDR3: TGTGCCAGCAGCTTAGCGTGGGATTCACCCCTCCACTTT.